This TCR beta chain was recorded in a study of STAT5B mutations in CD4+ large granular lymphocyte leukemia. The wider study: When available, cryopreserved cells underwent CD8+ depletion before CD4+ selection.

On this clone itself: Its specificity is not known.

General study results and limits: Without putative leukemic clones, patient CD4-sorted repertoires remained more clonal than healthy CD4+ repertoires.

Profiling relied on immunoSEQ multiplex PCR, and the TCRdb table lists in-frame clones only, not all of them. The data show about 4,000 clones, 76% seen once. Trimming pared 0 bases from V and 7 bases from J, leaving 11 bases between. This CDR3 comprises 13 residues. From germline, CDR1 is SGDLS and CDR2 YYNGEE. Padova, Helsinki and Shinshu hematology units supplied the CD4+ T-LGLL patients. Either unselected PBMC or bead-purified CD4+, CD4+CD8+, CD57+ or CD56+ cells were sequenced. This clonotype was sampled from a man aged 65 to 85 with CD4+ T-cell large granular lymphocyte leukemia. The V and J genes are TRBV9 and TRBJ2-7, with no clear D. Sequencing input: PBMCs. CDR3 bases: TGTGCCAGCAGCGTAGGGCTAGTGGGGGAGCAGTACTTC. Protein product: CASSVGLVGEQYF.